Listed below are T cell receptor beta chains from one sample, sequenced in a study of resident and recirculating memory T cells in vitiligo. Repertoires were generated with immunoSEQ multiplex PCR, while TCRdb's copy carries only in-frame clones and drops some. The sample gives 72,000 or so clones, about 92% of which show up once; about 4.8% is in the top ten. Material: blood. The receptors were gathered from a male donor with vitiligo. Both conserved end residues are part of each CDR3. A D gene is named only where the DNA matches it firmly. Size is stated for part of the rows, as once, few or many counts, or as a class when the clone is expanded.

V,size,J,D,CDR3,DNA
TRBV9,-,TRBJ2-7,TRBD1,CASSPQWGQGSEQYF,TGTGCCAGCAGCCCCCAATGGGGACAGGGTTCCGAGCAGTACTTC
TRBV19,-,TRBJ2-7,-,CASSIWAGGIYEQYF,TGTGCCAGTAGTATATGGGCAGGGGGGATCTACGAGCAGTACTTC
TRBV7-2,-,TRBJ2-7,-,CASSSDFLSYEQYF,TGTGCCAGCAGCTCGGACTTCCTCTCCTACGAGCAGTACTTC
TRBV9,-,TRBJ1-1,-,CASSVVGGDTEAFF,TGTGCCAGCAGCGTAGTGGGAGGGGATACTGAAGCTTTCTTT
TRBV4-3,-,TRBJ2-3,TRBD2,CASSQLAGVGTDTQYF,TGCGCCAGCAGCCAGTTAGCGGGAGTGGGTACAGATACGCAGTATTTT
TRBV28,once,TRBJ1-2,-,CASSRTSGYGYTF,TGTGCCAGCAGTAGAACCTCGGGGTATGGCTACACCTTC
TRBV28,-,TRBJ1-5,-,CAPKTPGLLNQPQHF,TGTGCCCCTAAAACCCCGGGACTCCTCAATCAGCCCCAGCATTTT
TRBV5-4,once,TRBJ2-5,-,CASSFMGGTETQYF,TGTGCCAGCAGCTTCATGGGGGGAACGGAGACCCAGTACTTC
TRBV30,-,TRBJ1-5,-,CAWSVQQDQPQHF,TGTGCCTGGAGTGTACAGCAAGATCAGCCCCAGCATTTT
TRBV2,-,TRBJ1-2,TRBD1,CASRRDREGHGYTF,TGTGCCAGCAGGCGGGACAGGGAGGGACATGGCTACACCTTC